The clone carrying this T cell receptor beta chain has a single count. A second PCR, run for about 7 to 11 cycles, used a sample-barcoded 5' primer plus a J-beta primer mix. Each cDNA was tagged by a template-switch adaptor containing 12 random nucleotides. TCRdb re-called the 5' RACE reads through MiXCR, storing one row per CDR3 protein. The data hold a few hundred thousand distinct CDR3 sequences, with about 27% observed a single time. Trimming removed 2 bases from V and 3 bases from J, with 16 bases in between. This CDR3 is built from 15 residues. Germline V gives CDR1 SQVTM, CDR2 ANQGSEA. This sample stems from a study of blood T cells in healthy people across ages. These records were also assigned to another study, of T cells of mothers and their children.

The sample comprised blood. The origin of this receptor is a boy aged 2 to 9 in good health. The chain couples TRBV29-1 to TRBJ1-1; a possible D gene is TRBD1 (6 bases). CDR3 sequence (DNA): TGCAGCGTTGAACCTTCACAGGGAGGGTACACTGAAGCTTTCTTT. Amino acid sequence: CSVEPSQGGYTEAFF.